This T cell receptor beta chain was sequenced for a study of T cells after posttransplantation cyclophosphamide. The study, taken as a whole, reports: After PTCy, TRB diversity resembled that of CNI/methotrexate controls. Skin or GI-infiltrating T cells shared few TRB sequences with blood. Donor-recipient repertoire similarity was low at 1-2 months, rising over year one.

In germline, CDR1 is MDHEN, CDR2 SYDVKM. Unmatched junction bases numbered 11, after V lost 5 bases and J lost 6 bases. The CDR3 spans 15 residues. This clone showed up many times. Its specificity is unknown. On the day of bone marrow donation, the related graft donor provided peripheral blood. TCRdb's copy holds only in-frame clones and misses some; the assay was immunoSEQ multiplex PCR. The table lists about 40,000 clones, with no singletons. The chain combines TRBV28 with TRBJ1-1, with 8 bases lining up with TRBD1. The sequence was collected from a man aged 25 to 40 in good health and a related stem cell transplant donor. Material for sequencing was PBMCs. The CDR3 region has the DNA TGTGCCAGCAGTGATTACAGGGGGTGGGTTGCTGAAGCTTTCTTT. Translation: CASSDYRGWVAEAFF.